This T cell receptor (beta chain) is from a study of blood T cells in healthy people across ages. Then a second PCR, running about 7 to 11 cycles, was carried out with a sample-barcoded 5' primer and a J-beta primer mix. TCRdb reprocessed the 5' RACE reads with MiXCR, giving one entry per CDR3 protein. The sample holds 920,000 or so distinct CDR3 sequences, 35% to 50% seen once. Per germline, CDR1 LGHNA and CDR2 YNFKEQ. The CDR3 has 15 amino acids. The clonotype originates from an older woman in good health. Sequenced input: blood. The chain employs TRBV4-2 and TRBJ2-7, with a tentative D call TRBD2 (6 bases). TRBJ2-5 explains the end of the DNA better; the J call may be wrong. The DNA of the CDR3 is TGTGCCAGCAGCCAAGATCCTGGAGGGGCGGAGACCCAGTACTTC. It encodes CASSQDPGGAETQYF.